In its sample, the clone carrying this TCR beta chain was seen many times. Its antigen remains unknown. Regions amplified from RNA transcripts were the TCR beta CDR3 regions. HTBI primers drove first-round RT-PCR of the TCR CDR3. TCRdb independently ran MiXCR on the multiplex PCR reads; one entry per CDR3 protein. The data contain some 360,000 distinct CDR3 sequences, approximately 13% of them singletons. The data stem from a study of T cells in Graves' hyperthyroidism and ophthalmopathy. Points from the study as a whole: Model output signaled ophthalmopathy a median roughly six months ahead of onset.

The sequencing input was blood. The clonotype was recovered from a woman in her sixties with Graves' hyperthyroidism.

The CDR3 here is CASRPGTSGYNEQFF. CDR3 bases: TGTGCCAGCAGGCCCGGGACTAGCGGTTACAATGAGCAGTTCTTC. The chain uses TRBV6-2 or TRBV6-3 and TRBJ2-1; 11 bases are shared with TRBD2. The V gene's germline CDR1 is MNHEY and CDR2 SVGEGT. This CDR3 is 15 amino acids long. V lost 6 bases and J lost 4; bases outside the gene matches: 5.